This T cell receptor (beta chain) is from a study of T cells in Graves' hyperthyroidism and ophthalmopathy. Findings and limits, study-wide: Separating ophthalmopathy from stable hyperthyroidism was achieved by a 13 V-J model. Before onset, ophthalmopathy was predicted by the model a median around 6 months earlier.

Amplification of TCR beta CDR3 regions used RNA as the template. Initially, a first-round RT-PCR of the TCR CDR3 employed the HTBI primer set. TCRdb re-called the multiplex PCR reads with MiXCR, one entry per CDR3 protein. This table holds 500,000 to 800,000 distinct CDR3 sequences, approximately 42% found once. Exclusions: uncontrolled infection, other autoimmune disease, pregnancy, lactation. Thyroid ultrasound and orbital computed tomography, with clinical symptoms and serum thyroxine and TRAb, informed diagnoses. Trimming took 0 bases from V and 10 from J; bases not matched to a gene: 4. CDR3 length: 13 amino acids. Germline CDR1 is SGHKS and CDR2 is YYEKEE (reference sequence). As concerns this clonotype: The target antigen is unknown.

The sequenced material came from peripheral blood or thyroid tissue (not recorded which). This clonotype originated in an adult man with Graves' disease, either hyperthyroidism or ophthalmopathy (not recorded which). The chain carries TRBV5-5 and TRBJ1-1, with TRBD1 matching over 9 bases. CDR3 DNA: TGTGCCAGCAGCTTGGACAGGGGGCGCAGAGCTTTCTTT. Protein: CASSLDRGRRAFF.